Sequencing of this TCR beta chain was carried out in a study of CD8 T cells in ankylosing spondylitis. General observations from the study: Disease-linked clones were reportedly significantly enriched in matched ankylosing spondylitis synovial fluid. Disease-associated clonotypes exhibited CD8+ identity and were relatively infrequent in peripheral blood. There was a TCR beta motif, made of eight highly homologous variants, that appeared characteristic of ankylosing spondylitis blood.

The germline CDR1 and CDR2 sequences are SGHRS and YFSETQ. The CDR3 spans 15 residues. The V and J ends lost 4 bases and 4 bases, in that order; junction bases with no gene match: 9. This clonotype has a handful of counts. Its antigen remains unknown. Quantitative molecular-barcoded 5'-RACE generated the TCR beta libraries. TCRdb fed the 5' RACE reads into MiXCR, producing one record per CDR3 protein. This table has around 31,000 distinct CDR3 sequences, about 31% appearing once. The clonotype comes from a male donor with ankylosing spondylitis. This chain connects TRBV5-1 to TRBJ1-2; 8 bases line up with TRBD1. The sequenced material came from synovial fluid, either unsorted or a sorted T cell fraction (not recorded which). CDR3 in amino acids: CASSLDGTGGYGYTF. CDR3 in DNA: TGCGCCAGCAGCCTGGACGGGACAGGAGGCTATGGCTACACCTTC.